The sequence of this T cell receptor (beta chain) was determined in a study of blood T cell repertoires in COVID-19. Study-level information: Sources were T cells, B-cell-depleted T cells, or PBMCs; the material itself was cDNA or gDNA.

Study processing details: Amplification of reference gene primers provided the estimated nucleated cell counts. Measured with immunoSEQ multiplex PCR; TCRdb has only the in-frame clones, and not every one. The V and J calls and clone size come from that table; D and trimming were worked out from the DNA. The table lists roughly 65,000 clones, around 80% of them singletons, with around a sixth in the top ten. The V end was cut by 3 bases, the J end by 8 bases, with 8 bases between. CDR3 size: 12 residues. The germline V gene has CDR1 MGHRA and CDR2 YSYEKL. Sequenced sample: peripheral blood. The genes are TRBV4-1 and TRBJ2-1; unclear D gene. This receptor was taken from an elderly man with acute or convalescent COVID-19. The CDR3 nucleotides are TGCGCCAGCAGCCAGAGAGTCGATGAGCAGTTCTTC. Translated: CASSQRVDEQFF.